Listed below are T cell receptor beta chains from one sample, sequenced in a study of blood T cells in healthy people across ages. TCRdb independently ran MiXCR on the 5' RACE reads; one entry per CDR3 protein. The repertoire holds approximately 2,000,000 distinct CDR3 sequences, with roughly two fifths as singletons. Sequencing was done on a sample of blood. The receptor source for this set is a human donor in good health. Each CDR3 is given with its conserved first and last residue. D genes are given only for firm matches. Some rows have no size entry. The others give once, few or many, or a class for an expanded clone.

abundance	d_gene	j_gene	v_gene	CDR3aa	CDR3nt
few	NA	TRBJ2-1	TRBV7-2	CASSSRMRQNEQFF	TGTGCCAGCAGCTCCCGGATGAGACAGAATGAGCAGTTCTTC
NA	NA	TRBJ1-2	TRBV29-1	CSVARGIDYGYTF	TGCAGCGTGGCGAGGGGGATTGACTATGGCTACACCTTC
NA	NA	TRBJ1-6	TRBV5-1	CASSLAQTRASPLHF	TGCGCCAGCAGCTTGGCCCAGACAAGAGCTTCACCCCTCCACTTT
NA	TRBD1	TRBJ1-6	TRBV6-6	CASSYSQGVAYNSPLHF	TGTGCCAGCAGTTACTCGCAGGGGGTGGCCTATAATTCACCCCTCCACTTT
NA	NA	TRBJ2-1	TRBV7-8	CASSLILGEVVNEQFF	TGTGCCAGCAGCTTAATCTTGGGTGAAGTGGTAAATGAGCAGTTCTTC
few	NA	TRBJ1-2	TRBV4-1	CASSHADTPNYGYTF	TGCGCCAGCAGCCACGCGGACACCCCAAACTATGGCTACACCTTC
few	NA	TRBJ2-3	TRBV10-3	CAIRVRLEPTDTQYF	TGTGCCATCAGGGTTCGATTGGAACCCACAGATACGCAGTATTTT
NA	TRBD1	TRBJ2-1	TRBV4-1	CASSRRDRGGDEQFF	TGCGCCAGCAGCCGAAGGGACAGGGGGGGCGATGAGCAGTTCTTC
NA	NA	TRBJ1-3	TRBV6-6	CASSYSSGSGNTIYF	TGTGCCAGCAGTTACTCGTCAGGGTCTGGAAACACCATATATTTT
few	NA	TRBJ1-4	TRBV6-1	CASSDERKLFF	TGTGCCAGCAGTGATGAGAGGAAACTGTTTTTT
few	TRBD1	TRBJ2-7	TRBV4-3	CASSQVRGTGASYEQYF	TGCGCCAGCAGCCAAGTGAGAGGGACAGGGGCAAGCTACGAGCAGTACTTC
NA	NA	TRBJ2-7	TRBV20-1	CSARDPAVPYEQYF	TGCAGTGCTAGAGATCCTGCAGTGCCCTACGAGCAGTACTTC